The rows below give T cell receptor beta chains drawn from one sample of a study of cytomegalovirus exposure and HLA in healthy donors. TCRdb's copy holds only in-frame clones and misses some; the assay was immunoSEQ multiplex PCR. The sample has about 99,000 clones; 60% to 80% are singletons. Specimen: PBMCs. The receptors here all came from a man in his forties or fifties in good health and CMV-seronegative. The CDR3 runs from the conserved cysteine through the conserved F or W. D genes are given only for firm matches. Only some rows state a clone size, as once, few, many or a class for expanded clones.

D gene	V gene	J gene	clone size	CDR3 length	CDR3 protein	CDR3 DNA
TRBD1	TRBV19	TRBJ2-7	few	14	CASSRRQGAHEQYF	TGTGCCAGTAGTCGACGACAGGGGGCCCACGAGCAGTACTTC
TRBD1	TRBV7-9	TRBJ1-2	few	15	CASSFIGTGAYGYTF	TGTGCCAGCAGCTTTATCGGGACAGGGGCCTATGGCTACACCTTC
NA	TRBV10-3	TRBJ1-2	once	11	CAISEDRRYTF	TGTGCCATCAGTGAGGACAGACGCTACACCTTC
TRBD2	TRBV29-1	TRBJ2-3	few	18	CSVETGTSGGQGTDTQYF	TGCAGCGTGGAAACCGGGACTAGCGGGGGGCAGGGCACAGATACGCAGTATTTT
NA	TRBV18	TRBJ1-1	NA	17	CASSPLTSGVVNAEAFF	TGTGCCAGCTCACCATTGACATCCGGGGTTGTAAACGCTGAAGCTTTCTTT
TRBD1	TRBV10-3	TRBJ1-2	NA	13	CAISSKQGAGYTF	TGTGCCATCAGCTCAAAACAGGGGGCTGGCTACACCTTC
NA	TRBV6-5	TRBJ2-7	NA	12	CASSAGNYEQYF	TGTGCCAGCAGTGCAGGGAACTACGAGCAGTACTTC
TRBD2	TRBV11-2	TRBJ2-4	once	18	CASSLRLAGDGAKNIQYF	TGTGCCAGCAGCTTGAGGCTAGCGGGGGACGGAGCCAAAAACATTCAGTACTTC
NA	TRBV28	TRBJ1-2	NA	13	CASSLGGNYGYTF	TGTGCCAGCAGTTTGGGAGGGAACTATGGCTACACCTTC
NA	TRBV7-9	TRBJ2-7	NA	18	CASSLTTIALDRTYEQYF	TGTGCCAGCAGCTTAACGACAATAGCGTTAGACAGGACCTACGAGCAGTACTTC
NA	TRBV30	TRBJ2-5	NA	14	CAWSVYGRGETQYF	TGTGCCTGGAGTGTATACGGCCGCGGAGAGACCCAGTACTTC
TRBD2	TRBV5-1	TRBJ2-3	NA	15	CASSSLAGGRDTQYF	TGCGCCAGCAGCTCTCTAGCGGGGGGGCGAGATACGCAGTATTTT
NA	TRBV7-9	TRBJ1-2	NA	14	CASSLLGGFYGYTF	TGTGCCAGCAGCTTATTAGGGGGATTCTATGGCTACACCTTC
TRBD1	TRBV5-4	TRBJ2-3	NA	15	CASSQDRGGADTQYF	TGTGCCAGCAGTCAGGACAGGGGCGGGGCAGATACGCAGTATTTT
TRBD1	TRBV5-1	TRBJ2-1	NA	16	CASSTRDRETYNEQFF	TGCGCCAGCAGCACCCGGGACAGGGAAACCTACAATGAGCAGTTCTTC
NA	TRBV7-2	TRBJ1-4	NA	13	CASSLGGNEKLFF	TGTGCCAGCAGCTTAGGAGGGAATGAAAAACTGTTTTTT
TRBD1	TRBV5-5	TRBJ1-6	NA	15	CASSLGQGGDSPLHF	TGTGCCAGCAGCTTGGGACAGGGGGGTGATTCACCCCTCCACTTT
TRBD2	TRBV4-2	TRBJ2-7	NA	15	CASSPDGTGGREQYF	TGTGCCAGCAGCCCGGACGGAACGGGAGGGCGCGAGCAGTACTTC
TRBD2	TRBV5-4	TRBJ2-1	NA	16	CASSLGGGGPISEQFF	TGTGCCAGCAGCTTGGGTGGGGGAGGGCCTATCTCTGAGCAGTTCTTC
NA	TRBV30	TRBJ1-1	NA	13	CALTIGANTEAFF	TGTGCCTTGACAATAGGGGCGAACACTGAAGCTTTCTTT
TRBD2	TRBV2	TRBJ2-5	NA	15	CASGGLAGALVAQYF	TGTGCCAGCGGTGGACTAGCGGGGGCCCTGGTGGCCCAGTACTTC
NA	TRBV7-6	TRBJ2-7	NA	14	CASSLFSSGYEQYF	TGTGCCAGCAGCTTATTTTCGTCGGGTTACGAGCAGTACTTC
NA	TRBV10-1	TRBJ2-6	NA	15	CASSERGSGANVLTF	TGCGCCAGCAGTGAACGGGGTTCCGGGGCCAACGTCCTGACTTTC
TRBD1	TRBV5-6	TRBJ1-5	NA	14	CASSGWDRDQPQHF	TGTGCCAGCAGCGGGTGGGACAGAGATCAGCCCCAGCATTTT
NA	TRBV15	TRBJ2-7	NA	14	CATSRDGHPSAQYF	TGTGCCACCAGCAGAGACGGACACCCCTCCGCGCAGTACTTC
NA	TRBV2	TRBJ2-5	few	13	CASNREFGETQYF	TGTGCCAGCAACAGGGAGTTCGGAGAGACCCAGTACTTC
NA	TRBV4-1	TRBJ2-1	few	14	CASSHRATYNEQFF	TGCGCCAGCAGCCACAGGGCTACCTACAATGAGCAGTTCTTC
TRBD1	TRBV30	TRBJ1-2	NA	16	CAWRRDRGAMVGGYTF	TGTGCCTGGAGGAGGGACAGGGGGGCGATGGTGGGTGGCTACACCTTC
TRBD1	TRBV30	TRBJ2-7	NA	14	CAWSHRGSGYEQYF	TGTGCCTGGAGTCACAGGGGGTCAGGCTACGAGCAGTACTTC